This is a list of T cell receptor beta chains from one sample in a study of CD8 T cells in Susac syndrome. Using its own MiXCR run on the immunoSEQ multiplex PCR reads, TCRdb lists one record per CDR3 protein. The profile covers roughly 110,000 distinct CDR3 sequences, with 85% to 95% appearing a single time and roughly 0.11% taken by the ten largest. The material sequenced was CD8+ T cells from PBMCs. The origin of the receptors is a human donor in good health. Both conserved end residues are part of each CDR3. D genes are given only for firm matches. Part of the rows lack a size; the others show once, few, many or a class for expanded clones.

.	.	TRBV5-1	TRBJ2-5	CASSLAGSGGETQYF	TGCGCCAGCAGCTTGGCCGGATCAGGGGGGGAGACCCAGTACTTC
.	.	TRBV10-3	TRBJ1-5	CAISVGLRGDQPQHF	TGTGCCATCAGTGTAGGACTCCGAGGGGATCAGCCCCAGCATTTT
TRBD1	.	TRBV19	TRBJ1-3	CASSGQGERSGNTIYF	TGTGCCAGTAGTGGTCAGGGGGAGCGTTCTGGAAACACCATATATTTT
.	.	TRBV27	TRBJ1-2	CASRAVGSGIYGYTF	TGTGCCAGCAGAGCGGTAGGGTCGGGCATCTATGGCTACACCTTC
.	.	TRBV20-1	TRBJ2-7	CSASGQTYEQYF	TGCAGTGCTAGCGGACAGACCTACGAGCAGTACTTC
TRBD1	.	TRBV23-1	TRBJ2-1	CAGRGRFGRVDNEQFF	TGCGCCGGCAGGGGGCGCTTCGGTCGGGTCGACAATGAGCAGTTCTTC
TRBD2	.	TRBV19	TRBJ2-1	CASSIAGLAVYNEQFF	TGTGCCAGTAGTATAGCCGGACTAGCGGTTTACAATGAGCAGTTCTTC
TRBD2	.	TRBV29-1	TRBJ2-1	CSVEDLASGVNEPPYNEQFF	TGCAGCGTTGAAGATTTGGCTAGCGGGGTTAACGAGCCCCCCTACAATGAGCAGTTCTTC
.	.	TRBV7-3	TRBJ2-7	CASSLGLGSSYEQYF	TGTGCCAGCAGCTTAGGTCTCGGTAGCTCCTACGAGCAGTACTTC
.	once	TRBV7-9	TRBJ1-1	CASSLDPGRLGSTEAFF	TGTGCCAGCAGCTTAGATCCCGGGAGATTGGGGAGCACTGAAGCTTTCTTT
.	.	TRBV9	TRBJ2-1	CASTSDYPPYNEQFF	TGTGCCAGCACCTCAGACTACCCCCCATACAATGAGCAGTTCTTC
TRBD2	.	TRBV20-1	TRBJ2-7	CSATPGLAGDYEQYF	TGCAGTGCCACACCAGGACTAGCGGGAGACTACGAGCAGTACTTC
.	.	TRBV29-1	TRBJ1-2	CSVEELGRHGYTF	TGCAGCGTTGAAGAGCTGGGTCGCCATGGCTACACCTTC
.	.	TRBV2	TRBJ1-4	CASSDEKLFF	TGTGCCAGCAGTGACGAAAAACTGTTTTTT
.	.	TRBV5-6	TRBJ1-2	CASSSRFYGYTF	TGTGCCAGCAGCTCCAGATTCTATGGCTACACCTTC
TRBD2	.	TRBV6-2/TRBV6-3	TRBJ2-2	CASSLEAGGAGELFF	TGTGCCAGCAGTTTGGAAGCGGGAGGTGCCGGGGAGCTGTTTTTT
TRBD2	.	TRBV7-2	TRBJ2-3	CASSLNGGGDTQYF	TGTGCCAGCAGCTTAAATGGGGGAGGGGATACGCAGTATTTT
.	.	TRBV29-1	TRBJ1-1	CSVAPNTEAFF	TGCAGCGTTGCCCCGAACACTGAAGCTTTCTTT
TRBD1	.	TRBV20-1	TRBJ2-5	CSASGTGMRETQYF	TGCAGTGCTAGCGGGACAGGGATGAGGGAGACCCAGTACTTC
.	.	TRBV6-5	TRBJ2-7	CASSYRGPEYEQYF	TGTGCCAGCAGTTATCGTGGACCGGAGTACGAGCAGTACTTC
.	.	TRBV19	TRBJ1-1	CASSILRRETEAFF	TGTGCCAGTAGTATCTTACGCAGGGAGACTGAAGCTTTCTTT
TRBD2	.	TRBV29-1	TRBJ2-1	CSDEGAWGGRADVPYNEQFF	TGCAGCGATGAAGGCGCTTGGGGCGGGAGGGCCGACGTCCCCTACAATGAGCAGTTCTTC
.	few	TRBV2	TRBJ1-4	CASHMEVVNEKLFF	TGTGCCAGCCATATGGAAGTGGTTAATGAAAAACTGTTTTTT
TRBD2	.	TRBV20-1	TRBJ2-1	CSAPAPSGADNEQFF	TGCAGTGCCCCGGCCCCTAGCGGAGCGGACAATGAGCAGTTCTTC
.	.	TRBV5-1	TRBJ1-3	CASSLEGEGNTIYF	TGCGCCAGCAGCTTGGAAGGGGAAGGAAACACCATATATTTT
.	.	TRBV15	TRBJ1-5	CATSRVGGIQPQHF	TGTGCCACCAGCAGAGTAGGGGGAATCCAGCCCCAGCATTTT
TRBD1	.	TRBV19	TRBJ2-7	CASTRTGTTYEQYF	TGTGCCAGTACCCGGACAGGGACCACCTACGAGCAGTACTTC
.	once	TRBV7-2	TRBJ1-2	CASSLENYQNYGYTF	TGTGCCAGCAGCTTAGAGAATTATCAAAACTATGGCTACACCTTC
.	.	TRBV13	TRBJ1-5	CASSLGGVVQPQHF	TGTGCCAGCAGCTTGGGAGGGGTCGTACAGCCCCAGCATTTT
.	.	TRBV7-2	TRBJ2-7	CASSLAGASEQYF	TGTGCCAGCAGTCTTGCGGGGGCGAGCGAGCAGTACTTC
.	.	TRBV3-1	TRBJ1-1	CASSLGGFTEAFF	TGTGCCAGCAGCCTCGGGGGGTTCACTGAAGCTTTCTTT
.	.	TRBV29-1	TRBJ2-3	CSVDGPGNLEDTQYF	TGCAGCGTTGATGGCCCAGGGAATCTCGAAGATACGCAGTATTTT
.	few	TRBV7-9	TRBJ2-1	CASSLVAGSYNEQFF	TGTGCCAGCAGCTTAGTCGCGGGATCCTACAATGAGCAGTTCTTC
.	.	TRBV27	TRBJ1-6	CASSWGGNNSPLHF	TGTGCCAGCAGCTGGGGAGGGAACAATTCACCCCTCCACTTT
TRBD1	.	TRBV6-5	TRBJ2-7	CASSRDSLLNYEQYF	TGTGCCAGCAGTCGGGACAGCCTTTTAAACTACGAGCAGTACTTC
.	.	TRBV29-1	TRBJ1-2	CSVENGRANYGYTF	TGCAGCGTTGAAAACGGGAGAGCTAACTATGGCTACACCTTC